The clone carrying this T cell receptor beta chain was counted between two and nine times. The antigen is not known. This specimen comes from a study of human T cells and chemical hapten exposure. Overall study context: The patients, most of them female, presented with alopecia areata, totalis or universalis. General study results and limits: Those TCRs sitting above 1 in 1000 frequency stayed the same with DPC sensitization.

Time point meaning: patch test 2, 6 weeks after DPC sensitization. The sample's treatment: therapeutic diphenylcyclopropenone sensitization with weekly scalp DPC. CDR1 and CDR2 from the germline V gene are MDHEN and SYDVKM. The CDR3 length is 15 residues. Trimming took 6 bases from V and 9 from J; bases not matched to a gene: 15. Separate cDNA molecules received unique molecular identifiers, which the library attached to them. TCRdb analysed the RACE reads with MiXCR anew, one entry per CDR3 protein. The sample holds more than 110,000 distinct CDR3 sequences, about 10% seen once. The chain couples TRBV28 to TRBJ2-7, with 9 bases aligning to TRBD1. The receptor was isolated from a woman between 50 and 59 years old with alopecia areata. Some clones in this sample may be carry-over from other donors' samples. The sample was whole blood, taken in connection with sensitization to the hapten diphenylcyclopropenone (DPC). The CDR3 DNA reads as TGTGCCAGCAGCCCGACAACCCCGGGACAGGGAAGGCAGTACTTC. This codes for CASSPTTPGQGRQYF.